This entry lists 22 T cell receptor beta chains sequenced from one sample in a study of human thymus T cells. Generated by immunoSEQ multiplex PCR, the TCRdb table keeps only in-frame clones and is missing some. The data show 60,000 to 75,000 clones, with roughly 94% seen just once and 0.03% to 0.035% held by the top ten. Thymus specimens were resections from corrective heart surgery. Sequencing was carried out using thymus tissue. The receptors were gathered from a girl under three years old with a congenital heart defect but otherwise immunologically healthy.

This chain links TRBV14 with TRBJ2-5; TRBD1 aligns across 7 bases. This CDR3 region has 15 residues. Germline loops: CDR1 SGHDN, CDR2 FVKESK. J lost 0 bases, V lost 5 bases, and 6 bases had no gene match. CDR3 nucleotides: TGTGCCAGCAGCATGGACAGGCCCTACCAAGAGACCCAGTACTTC. It specifies CASSMDRPYQETQYF.

The rearrangement links TRBV27 to TRBJ2-7; 10 bases match TRBD2. V gave up 5 bases and J gave up 2 bases; unmatched junction bases: 12. Germline lookup yields CDR1 MNHEY and CDR2 SMNVEV (reference sequence). CDR3 size: 17 residues. CDR3 sequence reads: CASSNRPGLAFAYEQYF. The CDR3, as DNA: TGTGCCAGCAGTAACAGACCGGGACTAGCGTTTGCCTACGAGCAGTACTTC.

The J gene is TRBJ2-3, the V gene TRBV5-1; unclear D gene. CDR3 length: 14 residues. V was pared by 1 base and J by 2 bases, with 8 bases between. Per germline, CDR1 SGHRS and CDR2 YFSETQ. CDR3 nucleotide sequence: TGCGCCAGCAGCTTGAGACCAAACACAGATACGCAGTATTTT. It translates to CASSLRPNTDTQYF.

The chain combines TRBV27 with TRBJ2-7, with D perhaps TRBD1 (5 bases). This CDR3 is built from 14 residues. Trimming cost V 3 bases and J 3 bases, with 12 bases left between them. The V gene's germline CDR1 is MNHEY and CDR2 SMNVEV (reference sequence). The CDR3 region is CASSFRGRDYEQYF. The CDR3 DNA sequence: TGTGCCAGCAGTTTTAGGGGCAGGGACTACGAGCAGTACTTC.

The chain is built from TRBV6-6 and TRBJ1-5; D not certain. Trimming cost V 8 bases and J 0 bases, with 5 bases left between them. There are 12 residues in the CDR3. Germline lookup yields CDR1 MNHNY and CDR2 SVGAGI (reference sequence). The CDR3 region is CASGISNQPQHF. As DNA, the CDR3 is TGTGCCAGCGGCATTAGCAATCAGCCCCAGCATTTT.

V is TRBV6-1 and J is TRBJ2-6; D call uncertain. Germline loops: CDR1 MNHNS, CDR2 SASEGT. With 4 bases removed from V and 0 bases from J, the gap between germline ends came to 7 bases. This CDR3 is 15 amino acids long. This CDR3 is CASSGRSSGANVLTF. The CDR3, as DNA: TGTGCCAGCAGTGGCAGGAGCTCTGGGGCCAACGTCCTGACTTTC.

This clone was observed a single time. The chain has TRBV5-1 and TRBJ2-1, with no clear D. This CDR3 contains 16 residues. Trimming removed 0 bases at V and 6 bases at J, with 16 bases between. Germline assignment: CDR1 SGHRS and CDR2 YFSETQ. CDR3 sequence: CASSLVILSPPNEQFF. CDR3 coding DNA: TGCGCCAGCAGCTTGGTAATTTTATCCCCCCCCAATGAGCAGTTCTTC.

V gene TRBV5-1 combines with J gene TRBJ2-1, with a tentative D call TRBD2 (6 bases). Trimming cost V 4 bases and J 8 bases, with 7 bases left between them. Germline CDR1 is SGHRS and CDR2 is YFSETQ. The CDR3 has 11 residues. CDR3 coding DNA: TGCGCCAGCAGCCGGGGGTATGAGCAGTTCTTC. Translating it yields CASSRGYEQFF.

The genes are TRBV10-3 and TRBJ2-1, with 9 bases fitting TRBD1. This CDR3 is built from 15 residues. The ends lost 3 bases at V and 5 bases at J; junction bases unmatched: 5. The germline V gene encodes CDR1 ENHRY and CDR2 SYGVKD. The CDR3 sequence is CAISDPGQGHNEQFF. CDR3 in DNA: TGTGCCATCAGTGATCCGGGACAGGGCCACAATGAGCAGTTCTTC.

The rearrangement links TRBV5-8 to TRBJ2-6, with D perhaps matching TRBD1 (6 bases). Germline V gene lookup returns CDR1 SGHTS and CDR2 YDEGEE. V dropped 6 bases and J dropped 1 base, with 17 bases sitting between them. The CDR3 is made up of 17 amino acids. CDR3 bases: TGTGCCAGCAACCCGGACAGCCGACAATCTGGGGCCAACGTCCTGACTTTC. It is translated as CASNPDSRQSGANVLTF. Full variable domain (missing parts from reference TRBV5-8 and TRBJ2-6): EAGVTQSPTHLIKTRGQQATLRCSPISGHTSVYWYQQALGLGLQFLLWYDEGEERNRGNFPPRFSGRQFPNYSSELNVNALELEDSALYLCASNPDSRQSGANVLTFGAGSRLTVL.

V and J are TRBV19 and TRBJ1-1; TRBD1 aligns across 9 bases. CDR3 length: 15 amino acids. Germline V gene data show CDR1 as LNHDA and CDR2 as SQIVND (reference sequence). Trimming removed 7 bases from V and 11 bases from J; junction bases left unmatched: 17. DNA of the CDR3: TGTGCCAGTAAGTCCCCCGGTTATCACGACAGGGGGGCTTTCTTT. Protein product: CASKSPGYHDRGAFF.

The chain has TRBV6-1 and TRBJ2-7; 9 nucleotides agree with TRBD1. Losses at the gene ends were 2 bases for V and 1 base for J; bases not matched to a gene: 9. This CDR3 contains 17 residues. CDR1 and CDR2 (germline): MNHNS, SASEGT. The CDR3 region is CASSELTAGTGSYEQYF. DNA of the CDR3: TGTGCCAGCAGTGAACTTACCGCCGGGACAGGGTCCTACGAGCAGTACTTC.

The J gene is TRBJ2-5, the V gene TRBV27; no reliable D call. V lost 4 bases, J lost 5 bases, and 11 bases lay in between. The CDR3 is 13 residues long. Per germline, CDR1 MNHEY and CDR2 SMNVEV (reference sequence). In nucleotides, the CDR3 is TGTGCCAGCAGTTCATCCGTGCGGGAGACCCAGTACTTC. This gives the protein CASSSSVRETQYF.

This rearrangement joins TRBV7-2 to TRBJ2-1; 9 bases fit TRBD2. V shed 5 bases, J shed 3 bases, and the junction held 14 bases outside the gene matches. Germline CDR1 SGHTA, CDR2 FQGNSA. This CDR3 contains 18 residues. The chain's CDR3 is CASSIPGLALLVYNEQFF. CDR3 nucleotide sequence: TGTGCCAGCAGCATTCCGGGACTAGCCTTGCTCGTCTACAATGAGCAGTTCTTC.

The chain uses TRBV7-9 and TRBJ1-4, with unresolved D. V shed 5 bases and J shed 8 bases, with 9 bases lying between them. CDR1 and CDR2 (germline): SEHNR, FQNEAQ (reference sequence). There are 12 residues in the CDR3. The CDR3 bases are TGTGCCAGCAGCCCCCTGGGGGAAAAACTGTTTTTT. This translates into CASSPLGEKLFF.

This clone was recorded once. The gene calls are TRBV7-2 and TRBJ2-3; TRBD2 aligns across 15 bases. The trim removed 5 bases at V and 4 bases at J, leaving 7 bases unmatched. CDR3 length: 17 amino acids. Germline CDR1 reads SGHTA; CDR2 reads FQGNSA. Here the CDR3 reads CASSPWTSGREADTQYF. In nucleotides, the CDR3 is TGTGCCAGCAGCCCGTGGACTAGCGGGAGGGAGGCAGATACGCAGTATTTT.

The V gene is TRBV6-1, the J gene TRBJ1-3; 9 nucleotides match TRBD1. The V segment lost 5 bases and the J segment 2 bases; nucleotides outside the gene matches: 1. Germline V gene lookup returns CDR1 MNHNS and CDR2 SASEGT. The length of the CDR3 is 14 residues. This chain's CDR3 is CASSWTGAGNTIYF. DNA of the CDR3: TGTGCCAGCAGTTGGACAGGGGCTGGAAACACCATATATTTT.

V is TRBV2 and J is TRBJ1-6; D is unclear. This CDR3 spans 17 amino acids. V lost 1 base and J lost 3, with 13 bases in between. Germline values: CDR1 SNHLY, CDR2 FYNNEI. The CDR3 is CASSEGAGRRYNSPLHF. In DNA, the CDR3 is TGTGCCAGCAGTGAAGGGGCCGGCAGGCGCTATAATTCACCCCTCCACTTT.

This chain joins TRBV19 and TRBJ1-5; 7 positions agree with TRBD1. Losses at the gene ends were 8 bases for V and 15 bases for J; bases not matched to a gene: 13. The germline CDR1 and CDR2 sequences are LNHDA and SQIVND (reference sequence). The CDR3 sequence is 12 residues long. Here the CDR3 reads CASLDREGIGHF. The CDR3 coding sequence is TGTGCCAGTTTAGACAGGGAGGGTATCGGGCATTTT.

Only a few counts were recorded for this clone. The rearrangement joins TRBV9 to TRBJ1-1, with D tentatively TRBD1 (6 bases). There are 12 residues in the CDR3. Germline values: CDR1 SGDLS, CDR2 YYNGEE. The V end lost 4 bases, the J end lost 8 bases, and 12 bases lay between the germline ends. CDR3 in DNA: TGTGCCAGCAGCCTCCCCGGGACAGAAGCTTTCTTT. Translation gives CASSLPGTEAFF.

V gene TRBV7-2 combines with J gene TRBJ2-7; TRBD1 matches at 8 bases. The trim removed 5 bases at V and 3 bases at J, leaving 12 bases unmatched. This CDR3 comprises 16 residues. Germline assignment: CDR1 SGHTA and CDR2 FQGNSA. In DNA form, the CDR3 reads TGTGCCAGCAGCCCCCGGCGACAGGGGCGATTCTACGAGCAGTACTTC. As protein: CASSPRRQGRFYEQYF.

The V gene is TRBV9, the J gene TRBJ2-5; 9 positions agree with TRBD2. Trimming removed 1 base from V and 5 bases from J; junction bases left unmatched: 3. The length of the CDR3 is 14 residues. CDR1 is SGDLS and CDR2 is YYNGEE in the germline V gene. This CDR3 reads CASSVSGGRETQYF. DNA of the CDR3: TGTGCCAGCAGCGTAAGCGGGGGGAGGGAGACCCAGTACTTC.